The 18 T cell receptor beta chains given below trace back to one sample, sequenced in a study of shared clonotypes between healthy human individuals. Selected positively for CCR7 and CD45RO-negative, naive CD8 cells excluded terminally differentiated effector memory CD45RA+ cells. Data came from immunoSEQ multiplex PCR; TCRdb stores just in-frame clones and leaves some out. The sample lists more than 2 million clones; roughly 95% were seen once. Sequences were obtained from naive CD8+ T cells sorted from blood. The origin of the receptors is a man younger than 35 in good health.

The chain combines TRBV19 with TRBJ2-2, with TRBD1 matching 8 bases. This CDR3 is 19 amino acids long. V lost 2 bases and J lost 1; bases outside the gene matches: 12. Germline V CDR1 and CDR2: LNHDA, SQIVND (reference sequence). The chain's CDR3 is CASSILLDRVNLNTGELFF. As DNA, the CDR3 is TGTGCCAGTAGTATACTTCTGGACAGGGTTAATTTGAACACCGGGGAGCTGTTTTTT.

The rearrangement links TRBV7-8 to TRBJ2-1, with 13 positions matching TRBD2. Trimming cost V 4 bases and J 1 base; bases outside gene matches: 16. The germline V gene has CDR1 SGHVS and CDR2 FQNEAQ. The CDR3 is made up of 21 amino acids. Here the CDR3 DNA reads TGTGCCAGCAGCTCCAGACTAGCGGGAGGACACGTTGAGTTATCCTACAATGAGCAGTTCTTC. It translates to CASSSRLAGGHVELSYNEQFF. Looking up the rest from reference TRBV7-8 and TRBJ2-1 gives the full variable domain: GAGVSQSPRYKVAKRGQDVALRCDPISGHVSLFWYQQALGQGPEFLTYFQNEAQLDKSGLPSDRFFAERPEGSVSTLKIQRTQQEDSAVYLCASSSRLAGGHVELSYNEQFFGPGTRLTVL.

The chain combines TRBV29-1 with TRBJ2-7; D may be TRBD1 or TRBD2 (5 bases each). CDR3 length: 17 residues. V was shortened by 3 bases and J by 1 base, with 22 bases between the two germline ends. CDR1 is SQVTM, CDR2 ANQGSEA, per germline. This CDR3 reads CSVDLSWGRTLSYEQYF. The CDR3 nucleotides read TGCAGCGTTGATCTCAGTTGGGGACGCACCCTATCCTACGAGCAGTACTTC.

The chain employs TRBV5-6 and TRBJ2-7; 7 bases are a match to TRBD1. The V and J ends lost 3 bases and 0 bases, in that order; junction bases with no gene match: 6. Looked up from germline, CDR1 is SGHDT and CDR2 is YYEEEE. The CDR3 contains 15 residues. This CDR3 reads CASSWGTDSSYEQYF. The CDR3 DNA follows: TGTGCCAGCAGCTGGGGGACAGATTCCTCCTACGAGCAGTACTTC.

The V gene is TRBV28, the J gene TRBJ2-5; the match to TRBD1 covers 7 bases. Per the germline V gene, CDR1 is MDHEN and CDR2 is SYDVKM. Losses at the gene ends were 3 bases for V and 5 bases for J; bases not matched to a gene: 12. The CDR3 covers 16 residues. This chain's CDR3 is CASSLELTGPQETQYF. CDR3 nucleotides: TGTGCCAGCAGTTTGGAGTTGACAGGGCCCCAGGAGACCCAGTACTTC.

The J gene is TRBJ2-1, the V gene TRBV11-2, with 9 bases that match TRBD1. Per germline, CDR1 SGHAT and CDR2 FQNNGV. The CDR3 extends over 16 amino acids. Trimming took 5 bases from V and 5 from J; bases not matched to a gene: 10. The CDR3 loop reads CASSRDREGIDNEQFF. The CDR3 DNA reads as TGTGCCAGCAGCAGGGACAGGGAAGGCATAGACAATGAGCAGTTCTTC.

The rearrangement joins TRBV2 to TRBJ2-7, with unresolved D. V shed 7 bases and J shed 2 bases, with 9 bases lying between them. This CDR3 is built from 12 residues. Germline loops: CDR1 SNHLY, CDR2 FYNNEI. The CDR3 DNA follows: TGTGCCAGCAACACCCTCCCCTACGAGCAGTACTTC. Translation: CASNTLPYEQYF.

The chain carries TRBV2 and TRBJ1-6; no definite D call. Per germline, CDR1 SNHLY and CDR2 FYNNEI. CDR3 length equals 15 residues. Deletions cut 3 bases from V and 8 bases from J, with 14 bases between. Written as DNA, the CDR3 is TGTGCCAGCAGTGATTGGACCTCTTGGGATTCACCCCTCCACTTT. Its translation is CASSDWTSWDSPLHF.

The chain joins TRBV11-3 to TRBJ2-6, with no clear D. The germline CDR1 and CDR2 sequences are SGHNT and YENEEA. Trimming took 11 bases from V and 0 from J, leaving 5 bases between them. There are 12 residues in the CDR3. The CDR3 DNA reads TGTGCCTACGGCTCTGGGGCCAACGTCCTGACTTTC. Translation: CAYGSGANVLTF.

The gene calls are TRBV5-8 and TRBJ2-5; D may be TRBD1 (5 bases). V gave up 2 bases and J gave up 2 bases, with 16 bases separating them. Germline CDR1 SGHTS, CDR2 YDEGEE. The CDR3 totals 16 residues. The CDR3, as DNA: TGTGCCAGCAGCTTCGGACAATCTTTCCCACAAGAGACCCAGTACTTC. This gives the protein CASSFGQSFPQETQYF.

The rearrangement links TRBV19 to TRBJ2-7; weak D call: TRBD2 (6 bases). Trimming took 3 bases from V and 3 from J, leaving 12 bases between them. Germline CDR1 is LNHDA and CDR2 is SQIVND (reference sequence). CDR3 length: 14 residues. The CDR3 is CASSIRVSGYEQYF. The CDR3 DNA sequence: TGTGCCAGTAGTATCAGGGTTAGCGGCTACGAGCAGTACTTC.

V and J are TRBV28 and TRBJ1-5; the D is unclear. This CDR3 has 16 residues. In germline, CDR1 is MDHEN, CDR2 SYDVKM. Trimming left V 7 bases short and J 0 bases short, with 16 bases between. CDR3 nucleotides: TGTGCCAGCATCCCAGGAGGCGGCTATAGCAATCAGCCCCAGCATTTT. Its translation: CASIPGGGYSNQPQHF.

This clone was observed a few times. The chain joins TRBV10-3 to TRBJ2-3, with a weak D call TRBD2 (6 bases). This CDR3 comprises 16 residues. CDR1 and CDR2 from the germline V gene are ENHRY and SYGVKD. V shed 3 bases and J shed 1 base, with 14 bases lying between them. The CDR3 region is CAISEQRVRGTDTQYF. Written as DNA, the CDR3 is TGTGCCATCAGTGAACAGCGGGTGCGGGGCACAGATACGCAGTATTTT.

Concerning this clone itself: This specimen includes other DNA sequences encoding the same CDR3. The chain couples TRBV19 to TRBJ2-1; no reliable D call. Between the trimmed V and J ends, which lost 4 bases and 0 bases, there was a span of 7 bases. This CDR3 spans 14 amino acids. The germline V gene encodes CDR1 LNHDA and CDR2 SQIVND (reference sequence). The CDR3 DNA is TGTGCCAGTAGTAGCGGTAGCTCCTACAATGAGCAGTTCTTC. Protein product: CASSSGSSYNEQFF. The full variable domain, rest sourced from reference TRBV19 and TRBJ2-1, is DGGITQSPKYLFRKEGQNVTLSCEQNLNHDAMYWYRQDPGQGLRLIYYSQIVNDFQKGDIAEGYSVSREKKESFPLTVTSAQKNPTAFYLCASSSGSSYNEQFFGPGTRLTVL.

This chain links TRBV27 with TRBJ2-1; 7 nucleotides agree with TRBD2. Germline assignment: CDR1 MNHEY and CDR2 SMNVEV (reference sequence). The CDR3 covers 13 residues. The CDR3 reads CATQSGGSNEQFF. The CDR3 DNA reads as TGTGCAACACAATCCGGGGGGTCGAATGAGCAGTTCTTC.

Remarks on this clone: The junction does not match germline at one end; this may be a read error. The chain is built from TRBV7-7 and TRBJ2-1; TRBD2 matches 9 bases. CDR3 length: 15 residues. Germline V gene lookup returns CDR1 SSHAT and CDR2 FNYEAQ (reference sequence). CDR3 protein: CASSLSTSGYNEQFF. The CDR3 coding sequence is TGTGCTAGCAGCTTGTCGACTAGCGGATACAATGAGCAGTTCTTC.

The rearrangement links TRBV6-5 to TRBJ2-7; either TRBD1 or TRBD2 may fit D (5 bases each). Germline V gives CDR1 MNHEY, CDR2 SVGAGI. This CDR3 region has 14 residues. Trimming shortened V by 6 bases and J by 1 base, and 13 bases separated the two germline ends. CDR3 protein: CASRTWDESYEQYF. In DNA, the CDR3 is TGTGCCAGCAGAACCTGGGACGAATCCTACGAGCAGTACTTC.

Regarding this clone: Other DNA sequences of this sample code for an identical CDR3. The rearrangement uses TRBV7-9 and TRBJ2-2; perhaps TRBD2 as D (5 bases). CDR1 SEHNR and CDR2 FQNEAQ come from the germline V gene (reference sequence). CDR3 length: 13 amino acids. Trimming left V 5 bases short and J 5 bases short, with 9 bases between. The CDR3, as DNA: TGTGCCAGCAGCCCTAGCAATACCGGGGAGCTGTTTTTT. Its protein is CASSPSNTGELFF.